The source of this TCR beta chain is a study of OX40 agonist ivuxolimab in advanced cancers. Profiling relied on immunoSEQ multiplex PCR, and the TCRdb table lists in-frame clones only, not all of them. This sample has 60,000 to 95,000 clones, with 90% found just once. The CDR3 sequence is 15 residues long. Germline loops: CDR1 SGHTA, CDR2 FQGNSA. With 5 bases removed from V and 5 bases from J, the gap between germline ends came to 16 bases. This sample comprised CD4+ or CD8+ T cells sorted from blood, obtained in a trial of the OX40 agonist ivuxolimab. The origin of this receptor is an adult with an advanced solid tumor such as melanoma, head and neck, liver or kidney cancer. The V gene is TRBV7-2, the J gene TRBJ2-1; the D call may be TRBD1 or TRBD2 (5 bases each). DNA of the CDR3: TGTGCCAGCAGCCCGCCTGGGACGTCGAACAATGAGCAGTTCTTC. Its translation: CASSPPGTSNNEQFF.